This T cell receptor beta chain was captured in a study of naive and memory T cell subsets. Overall study findings and caveats: Especially in CD8 cells, naive repertoires contained a few larger clonotypes, possibly CD45RA-re-expressing memory cells. Clonotypes are single alpha or beta chains, not paired receptors. The power law exponent of TCR abundance differed between naive and memory cells.

With regard to this clonotype: Its antigen remains unknown.

The beta constant-region primer was an equimolar mix of two oligonucleotides covering TRBC1 and TRBC2. Ligated cDNA was amplified by four rounds of PCR with nested alpha and beta constant-region primers and SP2. Ligation attached a single-stranded oligonucleotide with a 12-nucleotide UMI and the SP2 primer to the cDNA 3' end. TCRdb passed the UMI-ligation and nested PCR reads through MiXCR, listing each CDR3 protein once. This repertoire shows approximately 150,000 distinct CDR3 sequences, approximately 21% found once; its top ten account for 0.55% to 0.75%. Cells stained for CD3, CD4, CD8, CD45RA, CD27 and viability were sorted into four CD45RA/CD27 subsets. V gave up 4 bases and J gave up 9 bases, with 22 bases separating them. There are 16 residues in the CDR3. CDR1 LGHNT and CDR2 FRNRAP come from the germline V gene.

The source material was naive CD8+ T cells from blood. The V and J genes are TRBV12-5 and TRBJ2-4, with D perhaps TRBD2 (6 bases). The sequence was obtained from a human donor in good health. The CDR3 spells CASGSDSGPDHFIQYF. The CDR3 coding sequence is TGTGCTAGTGGTTCGGATAGCGGCCCAGATCACTTCATTCAGTACTTC.